This TCR beta chain was sequenced in a study of blood T cell repertoires in COVID-19. The Seattle patients, enrolled during active infection, were followed longitudinally. The CDR3 totals 13 residues. The V and J ends lost 4 bases and 5 bases respectively, with 11 bases between them. Germline values: CDR1 SGHTA, CDR2 FQGTGA. Assay used: immunoSEQ multiplex PCR; TCRdb lists only in-frame clones, some missing. This sample has about 250,000 clones, with 86% found just once. The chain is built from TRBV7-3 and TRBJ2-5; D remains unclear. The sequenced sample consisted of peripheral blood. This receptor was taken from a woman at least 80 years old with COVID-19, enrolled during active disease. Written as DNA, the CDR3 is TGTGCCAGCAGCTCCTCTATCGAGGAGACCCAGTACTTC. It specifies CASSSSIEETQYF.